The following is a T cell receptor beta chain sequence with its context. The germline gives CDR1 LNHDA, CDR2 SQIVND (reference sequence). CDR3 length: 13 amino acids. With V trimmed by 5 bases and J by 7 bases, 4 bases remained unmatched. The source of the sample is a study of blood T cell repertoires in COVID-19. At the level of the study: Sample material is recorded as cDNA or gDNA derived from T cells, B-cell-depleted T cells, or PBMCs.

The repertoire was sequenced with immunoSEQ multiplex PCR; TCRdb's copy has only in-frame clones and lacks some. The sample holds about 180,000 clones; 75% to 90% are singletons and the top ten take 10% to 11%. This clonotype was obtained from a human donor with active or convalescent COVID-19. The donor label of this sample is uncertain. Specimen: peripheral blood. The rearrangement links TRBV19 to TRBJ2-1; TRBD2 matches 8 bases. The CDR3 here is CASSREGQNEQFF. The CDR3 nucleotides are TGTGCCAGTAGTCGGGAGGGCCAGAATGAGCAGTTCTTC.